This T cell receptor beta chain was obtained from a study of Tregs in tolerant kidney transplant recipients. Trimming at V came to 2 bases and at J to 6 bases, leaving 9 bases not matched to a gene. Looked up from germline, CDR1 is SGHRS and CDR2 is YFSETQ. This CDR3 spans 15 amino acids. Of note for this clone: Its antigen remains unknown. The read ends 3 residues early relative to the CDR3; the germline J gene fills the gap.

Method: immunoSEQ multiplex PCR; TCRdb's copy keeps in-frame clones and lacks some. Its table records 31,000 or so clones. Unstimulated Tregs (CD4+CD25+CD127-) and CD4+CD25- non-Tregs were sorted from PBMCs. General study points: This study did not directly address biological reproducibility. For some patients, primers changed over time, blocking nucleotide-level comparison. Tregs expanded with activated donor B cells seemed most donor-specific.

The clonotype comes from a human donor who received a combined kidney and bone marrow transplant. Sequences were derived from CD8+ T cells from blood, sampled before the transplant. The V call is TRBV5-1, the J call TRBJ2-7, with 9 bases aligning to TRBD2. The sequenced CDR3 bases are TGCGCCAGCAGCTTCACCGCTAGCGGGATAAGCGAG. It yields the protein CASSFTASGISE. The CDR3 as a whole reads CASSFTASGISEQYF.